These 19 T cell receptor beta chains share one sample of origin, sequenced in a study of blood T cells in healthy people across ages. For the second PCR, which ran for about 7 to 11 cycles, a sample-barcoded 5' primer and a J-beta primer mix were used. Each CDR3 protein is one row after TCRdb ran MiXCR on the 5' RACE reads. The data hold around 1,600,000 distinct CDR3 sequences, with about 42% observed a single time. Sequenced: blood. The origin of the receptors is a woman under 30 in good health.

This chain links TRBV4-3 with TRBJ1-4; no definite D call. From germline, CDR1 is LGHNA and CDR2 YSLEER. This CDR3 has 15 amino acids. Trimming stripped 1 base from V and 0 bases from J, with 6 bases between. The CDR3 nucleotides are TGCGCCAGCAGCCAAGGGTCTTCAACTAATGAAAAACTGTTTTTT. Its translation is CASSQGSSTNEKLFF.

There are a few counts of this clonotype. V and J are TRBV20-1 and TRBJ1-6; D perhaps matches TRBD1 (5 bases). The germline V and J ends were trimmed by 0 bases and 11 bases, with 17 bases remaining between them. The CDR3 length is 15 residues. In germline, CDR1 is DFQATT, CDR2 SNEGSKA (reference sequence). DNA for the CDR3: TGCAGTGCTAGAGATGGGGGGGTTTTAAATACACCCCTCCACTTT. This encodes CSARDGGVLNTPLHF.

This clonotype was observed a single time. The chain links TRBV7-2 to TRBJ1-1; 7 nucleotides agree with TRBD1. V shed 4 bases, J shed 3 bases, and the junction held 2 bases outside the gene matches. Germline CDR1 is SGHTA and CDR2 is FQGNSA. The CDR3 has 13 residues. CDR3 in amino acids: CASSWTGYTEAFF. The CDR3 nucleotides read TGTGCCAGCAGCTGGACAGGCTACACTGAAGCTTTCTTT. The whole variable domain, filled in from reference TRBV7-2 and TRBJ1-1, reads GAGVSQSPSNKVTEKGKDVELRCDPISGHTALYWYRQSLGQGLEFLIYFQGNSAPDKSGLPSDRFSAERTGGSVSTLTIQRTQQEDSAVYLCASSWTGYTEAFFGQGTRLTVV.

The sample holds a few counts of this clonotype. The gene calls are TRBV18 and TRBJ2-7; no reliable D call. Trimming removed 0 bases at V and 3 bases at J, with 9 bases between. Germline V gene data show CDR1 as KGHSH and CDR2 as LQKENI. The CDR3 sequence is 14 residues long. The CDR3 DNA reads TGTGCCAGCTCACCACCAAGCCAGAACTACGAGCAGTACTTC. This codes for CASSPPSQNYEQYF. Full variable domain (missing parts from reference TRBV18 and TRBJ2-7): NAGVMQNPRHLVRRRGQEARLRCSPMKGHSHVYWYRQLPEEGLKFMVYLQKENIIDESGMPKERFSAEFPKEGPSILRIQQVVRGDSAAYFCASSPPSQNYEQYFGPGTRLTVT.

The chain uses TRBV2 and TRBJ1-2, with TRBD1 identical over 7 bases. Germline V gene lookup returns CDR1 SNHLY and CDR2 FYNNEI. V lost 5 bases to trimming and J lost 6 bases; unmatched junction nucleotides: 9. The CDR3 totals 14 residues. In nucleotides, the CDR3 is TGTGCCAGCAGTACTAGAGGACAGGTCAATGGCTACACCTTC. Translating it yields CASSTRGQVNGYTF.

The genes are TRBV3-1 and TRBJ2-7; tentative D call: TRBD1 (5 bases). Germline CDR1 LGHDT, CDR2 YNNKEL (reference sequence). V lost 0 bases to trimming and J lost 3 bases, with 12 bases between them. The CDR3 loop spans 15 amino acids. This chain's CDR3 is CASSQEGQIIYEQYF. In DNA form, the CDR3 reads TGTGCCAGCAGCCAAGAAGGACAAATAATCTACGAGCAGTACTTC.

The V call is TRBV20-1, the J call TRBJ2-1; 7 bases agree with TRBD1. Germline assignment: CDR1 DFQATT and CDR2 SNEGSKA (reference sequence). Unmatched junction bases numbered 6, after V lost 3 bases and J lost 4 bases. This CDR3 contains 14 residues. CDR3 in DNA: TGCAGTGCTAGCGAGGGACAGATATACAATGAGCAGTTCTTC. Protein: CSASEGQIYNEQFF.

This chain connects TRBV20-1 to TRBJ1-5, with a weak D call TRBD1 (5 bases). The germline V gene has CDR1 DFQATT and CDR2 SNEGSKA (reference sequence). The CDR3 extends over 14 amino acids. V lost 4 bases, J lost 3 bases, and 13 bases lay in between. CDR3 sequence: CSAIAGISNQPQHF. CDR3 bases: TGCAGTGCTATTGCAGGGATCTCCAATCAGCCCCAGCATTTT.

This clonotype turned up a few times. The V gene is TRBV7-2, the J gene TRBJ2-1; D gene ambiguous. CDR1 and CDR2 (germline): SGHTA, FQGNSA. Trimming left V 1 base short and J 7 bases short, with 14 bases between. This CDR3 has 15 amino acids. CDR3 sequence reads: CASSLVGRIGNEQFF. The CDR3 DNA sequence: TGTGCCAGCAGCTTAGTAGGCAGGATTGGTAATGAGCAGTTCTTC.

The chain joins TRBV7-2 to TRBJ1-4; 9 bases agree with TRBD1. CDR1 SGHTA and CDR2 FQGNSA come from the germline V gene. The V gene end was trimmed by 1 base and the J gene end by 6 bases; junction bases not matched to a gene: 18. The CDR3 contains 20 residues. CDR3 nucleotide sequence: TGTGCCAGCAGCTTAGGGCGAATTTCCGGGACAGGGAGATCAGATGAAAAACTGTTTTTT. It is translated as CASSLGRISGTGRSDEKLFF.

This rearrangement joins TRBV4-1 to TRBJ2-3; TRBD1 agrees at 8 bases. Trimming took 2 bases from V and 8 from J; bases not matched to a gene: 6. The germline V gene encodes CDR1 MGHRA and CDR2 YSYEKL. This CDR3 is 14 amino acids long. The CDR3 protein is CASSQSAGGGTQYF. Written as DNA, the CDR3 is TGCGCCAGCAGCCAATCCGCAGGGGGCGGTACGCAGTATTTT.

As concerns this clonotype: One end of the junction is discordant with germline, which a read error may explain. The V call is TRBV4-3, the J call TRBJ2-1; TRBD2 might be the D (5 bases). Germline V CDR1 and CDR2: LGHNA, YSLEER. The CDR3 totals 15 residues. CDR3 amino acids: CASSQDLRGNNGQFF. CDR3 DNA: TGCGCCAGCAGCCAAGATTTACGGGGAAACAATGGGCAGTTCTTC.

This chain uses TRBV20-1 with TRBJ2-1; 14 bases match TRBD2. The CDR3 spans 15 residues. The germline gives CDR1 DFQATT, CDR2 SNEGSKA (reference sequence). With 5 bases clipped from V and 7 bases from J, the junction kept 7 bases outside the gene matches. The chain's CDR3 is CSADAGTSGRNEQFF. The CDR3 DNA sequence: TGCAGTGCTGATGCCGGGACTAGCGGGAGAAATGAGCAGTTCTTC.

This clonotype has a handful of counts. This chain connects TRBV27 to TRBJ1-5; D remains unclear. This CDR3 has 15 amino acids. CDR1 and CDR2 from the germline V gene are MNHEY and SMNVEV (reference sequence). V lost 5 bases and J 4 bases, leaving 15 bases between the germline ends. CDR3 sequence (DNA): TGTGCCAGCAGTCCCCCCACATGGCAGAATCAGCCCCAGCATTTT. It encodes CASSPPTWQNQPQHF.

The chain joins TRBV12-3 or TRBV12-4 to TRBJ1-5; D is ambiguous. V lost 4 bases and J lost 4, with 14 bases in between. The CDR3 spans 15 residues. The CDR3 region is CASSSWTSNNQPQHF. DNA for the CDR3: TGTGCCAGCAGTTCGTGGACGAGCAATAATCAGCCCCAGCATTTT.

The chain is built from TRBV3-1 and TRBJ1-2; 8 bases match TRBD1. CDR1 and CDR2 from the germline V gene are LGHDT and YNNKEL (reference sequence). J lost 4 bases, V lost 4 bases, and 8 bases had no gene match. The CDR3 consists of 15 residues. CDR3 in amino acids: CASSRTGTGTYGYTF. CDR3 DNA: TGTGCCAGCAGCCGAACCGGGACAGGAACCTATGGCTACACCTTC.

This clonotype came up a few times. The chain combines TRBV12-3 or TRBV12-4 with TRBJ2-3, with D maybe TRBD2 (5 bases). The V gene lost 3 bases and the J gene lost 4 bases, with 11 bases spanning the gap. CDR3 size: 14 residues. The chain's CDR3 is CASSFHLGADTQYF. The DNA of the CDR3 is TGTGCCAGCAGTTTTCATCTCGGGGCAGATACGCAGTATTTT.

This rearrangement joins TRBV3-1 to TRBJ1-1, with TRBD1 as a possible D gene (5 bases). The CDR3 spans 12 residues. The germline V gene has CDR1 LGHDT and CDR2 YNNKEL (reference sequence). The V gene lost 6 bases and the J gene lost 10 bases, with 15 bases spanning the gap. CDR3 loop: CASRPAGTRAFF. Here the CDR3 DNA reads TGTGCCAGCAGGCCCGCCGGGACGCGAGCTTTCTTT.

This clonotype was recorded a few times. CDR3 loop: CASSQDTPGGPIDEQFF. Written as DNA, the CDR3 is TGCGCCAGCAGCCAAGATACGCCGGGAGGCCCGATCGATGAGCAGTTCTTC. The rearrangement uses TRBV4-3 and TRBJ2-1; TRBD2 agrees at 7 bases. The CDR3 loop spans 17 amino acids. Trimming took 0 bases from V and 8 from J; bases not matched to a gene: 13. Germline-derived CDR1 and CDR2 are LGHNA and YSLEER.